This T cell receptor (beta chain) originates from a study of yellow fever vaccine responses in identical twins (dated by TCRdb to the late 2010s). For the wider study: The study precisely tracked vaccine-responding T cell clones in identical twins. Here is what the overall study found, with its caveats: The authors reported that the T cell response to vaccination in identical twins appeared partly convergent and partly personalized.

Measured from the cysteine to the phenylalanine, the CDR3 is 14 residues long. Only the CDR3 DNA is retained, 42 bases long and in frame from the first base. V and J lose 5 bases and 0 bases, and a span of 9 bases separates them. In the germline V gene, CDR1 corresponds to SGHRS and CDR2 to YFSETQ. Concerning this clonotype itself: Which antigen it targets is not known. Base qualities are missing; no much larger clone stands one base away.

Libraries were constructed by RT-PCR. For sequencing, an Illumina HiSeq 2500 was employed. TCRdb itself trimmed the public reads at Q25 with fastp, ran MiXCR and retained productive beta chains. Identical CDR3 protein sequences are pooled into one entry, listed with their most common genes and DNA. The sample table records some 14,000 distinct CDR3 sequences; 65% to 85% of these occur just once. Jointly, the top ten make up 0.67% of the sample. This chain joins TRBV5-1 to TRBJ2-1; possibly the D gene is TRBD1, per 6 matching bases. The sequence came from a woman under 30 who received the yellow fever vaccine. Donor details come from another sample of the same person, matched by shared clones. The starting material was T cells from blood (PBMCs), unsorted or a sorted subset (not recorded which), obtained before or after yellow fever vaccination (not recorded which). The DNA sequence is TGCGCCAGCAGTTCGGACAGCTCCTACAATGAGCAGTTCTTC. This codes for CASSSDSSYNEQFF.